The sequence of this T cell receptor (beta chain) was determined in a study of identical twins. General study results and limits: Analyses of zero insertions could be partly confounded by invariant MAIT and iNKT cells. Within cord blood, abundant beta clonotypes carried fewer insertions, but memory repertoires showed no such trend.

Every sampled donor was Caucasian and healthy. The sample holds a few counts of this clonotype. Its antigen is undetermined. Carrying unique molecular identifiers, the cDNA also gained a universal primer site through template switching. Using its own MiXCR run on the 5' RACE reads, TCRdb lists one record per CDR3 protein. The sample lists under 800,000 distinct CDR3 sequences, approximately 22% occurring once. This sample also appeared in a second study, on T cells expressing NK-cell markers.

The sample was PBMCs. The TCR sequence derives from a woman under 30 in good health.

The CDR3 loop is CASRPLAGGPGELFF. Here the CDR3 DNA reads TGCGCCAGCAGACCTCTAGCGGGAGGTCCCGGGGAGCTGTTTTTT. The chain is built from TRBV5-1 and TRBJ2-2; 11 bases agree with TRBD2. Trimming at V came to 5 bases and at J to 6 bases, leaving 6 bases not matched to a gene. Germline CDR1 SGHRS, CDR2 YFSETQ. The CDR3 extends over 15 amino acids.